Listed here are 30 T cell receptor beta chains from one sample, sequenced in a study of neurological immune-mediated disorders. One entry per CDR3 protein results from TCRdb running MiXCR on the 5' RACE reads. The data contain 45,000 to 70,000 distinct CDR3 sequences, less than 5% of them singletons. The sample comprised PBMCs. The receptors were sampled from a man in his forties or fifties with multiple sclerosis.

This clonotype was seen many times. Germline and junction disagree at one end, which may indicate a read error. The J gene is TRBJ2-5, the V gene TRBV20-1; a possible D gene is TRBD2 (5 bases). The length of the CDR3 is 13 residues. Germline V gives CDR1 DFQATT, CDR2 SNEGSKA (reference sequence). The chain's CDR3 is CSARAPGLPEQNF. The DNA for the CDR3 is TGCAGTGCTAGAGCGCCCGGACTCCCTGAACAGAACTTC.

This clonotype appeared many times. J is TRBJ2-1 and V is TRBV7-6; TRBD2 might be the D (6 bases). The germline V and J ends were trimmed by 5 bases and 3 bases, with 17 bases remaining between them. Per the germline V gene, CDR1 is SGHVS and CDR2 is FNYEAQ. The CDR3 length is 16 residues. CDR3 sequence (DNA): TGTGCCAGCAGCATTAGTTCGGGCGGGATCTACAATGAGCAGTTCTTC. It encodes CASSISSGGIYNEQFF.

This clonotype appeared many times. The genes are TRBV20-1 and TRBJ2-2, with D perhaps matching TRBD2 (6 bases). Per the germline V gene, CDR1 is DFQATT and CDR2 is SNEGSKA (reference sequence). The V gene lost 5 bases and the J gene lost 5 bases, with 12 bases spanning the gap. The CDR3 totals 13 residues. This CDR3 is CSAGGAGTGELFF. Written as DNA, the CDR3 is TGCAGTGCTGGTGGAGCGGGTACCGGGGAGCTGTTTTTT.

This clonotype was observed many times. The chain is built from TRBV5-1 and TRBJ2-5, with 11 positions matching TRBD2. CDR1 is SGHRS and CDR2 is YFSETQ in the germline V gene. The CDR3 is 16 residues long. With V trimmed by 7 bases and J by 2 bases, 10 bases remained unmatched. The CDR3 loop reads CASRPGTSGVQETQYF. In nucleotides, the CDR3 is TGCGCCAGCCGTCCCGGGACTAGCGGAGTTCAAGAGACCCAGTACTTC.

This clonotype was counted between two and nine times. This rearrangement joins TRBV5-1 to TRBJ2-7; 8 nucleotides align to TRBD2. CDR1 is SGHRS and CDR2 is YFSETQ in the germline V gene. V lost 7 bases to trimming and J lost 1 base; unmatched junction nucleotides: 10. This CDR3 spans 15 amino acids. The CDR3 region is CASSPGGSGSYEQYF. The CDR3 DNA is TGCGCCAGCTCGCCGGGAGGGTCGGGGTCCTACGAGCAGTACTTC. The full variable domain, rest sourced from reference TRBV5-1 and TRBJ2-7, is KAGVTQTPRYLIKTRGQQVTLSCSPISGHRSVSWYQQTPGQGLQFLFEYFSETQRNKGNFPGRFSGRQFSNSRSEMNVSTLELGDSALYLCASSPGGSGSYEQYFGPGTRLTVT.

This clonotype was counted ten times or more. The junction shows a germline mismatch at one end, possibly a read error. V is TRBV3-1 and J is TRBJ2-7; D possibly matches TRBD1 or TRBD2 (5 bases each). Germline V CDR1 and CDR2: LGHDT, YNNKEL (reference sequence). The CDR3 contains 14 residues. The CDR3 coding sequence is TGTGCCAGCAGCCAAGTAGGGACCTCCAACGAGCAGTACTTC. As protein: CASSQVGTSNEQYF.

This clonotype was detected a few times. The chain is built from TRBV14 and TRBJ1-1, with D uncertain. Per germline, CDR1 SGHDN and CDR2 FVKESK. This CDR3 has 14 residues. V lost 4 bases, J lost 4 bases, and 13 bases lay in between. The CDR3 reads CASSPRLEGTEAFF. The CDR3 nucleotides read TGTGCCAGCAGCCCACGACTAGAGGGCACTGAAGCTTTCTTT.

This chain joins TRBV6-4 and TRBJ2-1; maybe TRBD1 (6 bases). In germline, CDR1 is MRHNA, CDR2 SNTAGT. V was pared by 9 bases and J by 5 bases, with 17 bases between. This CDR3 has 14 amino acids. The CDR3 DNA is TGTGCCAGTACCACCTCCCGGGACAACAATGAGCAGTTCTTC. Protein: CASTTSRDNNEQFF.

This clonotype showed up many times. The gene calls are TRBV9 and TRBJ2-6; no reliable D call. The CDR3 is made up of 14 amino acids. Trimming pared 3 bases from V and 2 bases from J, leaving 6 bases between. Germline V gene data show CDR1 as SGDLS and CDR2 as YYNGEE. The CDR3 region has the DNA TGTGCCAGCAGCGCCCGTGCTGGGGCCAACGTCCTGACTTTC. Encoded protein: CASSARAGANVLTF.

This clonotype has a count of ten or more. The J gene is TRBJ2-7, the V gene TRBV27, with 7 bases that match TRBD1. J gave up 2 bases and V 3 bases, and 7 bases lay outside the gene matches. Germline assignment: CDR1 MNHEY and CDR2 SMNVEV (reference sequence). The CDR3 contains 15 residues. CDR3 DNA: TGTGCCAGCAGTTTGGGACCCGGACAGGCCTACGAGCAGTACTTC. Residues: CASSLGPGQAYEQYF.

This clonotype was found a few times. The rearrangement links TRBV7-2 to TRBJ2-3; 11 bases align to TRBD2. The CDR3 spans 14 residues. The trim removed 6 bases at V and 4 bases at J, leaving 3 bases unmatched. From germline, CDR1 is SGHTA and CDR2 FQGNSA. The CDR3 loop reads CASRTSGAPDTQYF. The CDR3 DNA sequence: TGTGCCAGCAGGACTAGCGGGGCCCCAGATACGCAGTATTTT.

The chain has TRBV12-3 or TRBV12-4 and TRBJ2-5; D is ambiguous. The CDR3 extends over 15 amino acids. Trimming left V 1 base short and J 1 base short, with 10 bases between. DNA for the CDR3: TGTGCCAGCAGTTTAGAGTGGCACGGCCAAGAGACCCAGTACTTC. Its translation is CASSLEWHGQETQYF.

This clonotype has at least ten counts. This sequence joins TRBV12-3 or TRBV12-4 and TRBJ2-1; D gene uncertain. Trimming pared 7 bases from V and 0 bases from J, leaving 10 bases between. The CDR3 covers 14 residues. CDR3 DNA sequence: TGTGCCAGCACCTTTATGAGCTCCTACAATGAGCAGTTCTTC. Protein sequence: CASTFMSSYNEQFF.

The chain joins TRBV2 to TRBJ2-7, with unresolved D. With 11 bases removed from V and 7 bases from J, the gap between germline ends came to 21 bases. This CDR3 is built from 13 residues. Per germline, CDR1 SNHLY and CDR2 FYNNEI. As DNA, the CDR3 is TGTGCCTCCGATGGGCCTGCCTCGTGGGAGCAGTACTTC. This encodes CASDGPASWEQYF.

About this clonotype: This clone may be a read error of a much larger clone one base away. The rearrangement uses TRBV28 and TRBJ1-2; D unresolved. Trimming took off 6 bases at V and 7 bases at J, with 12 bases between the two ends. The CDR3 extends over 12 amino acids. Germline lookup yields CDR1 MDHEN and CDR2 SYDVKM. The CDR3 bases are TGTGCCAGCAGCCTACATCCGGGTGGCTACACCTTC. Translation: CASSLHPGGYTF.

Notes on this clonotype: Germline and junction disagree at one end, which may indicate a read error. The CDR3 coding sequence is TGTGCCAGCGAGGGAGGTAGCAATCAGCCCCAGAATTTT. As protein: CASEGGSNQPQNF. V and J are TRBV2 and TRBJ1-5; the D is unclear. The germline CDR1 and CDR2 sequences are SNHLY and FYNNEI. This CDR3 is built from 13 residues.

This clonotype showed up just a few times. The chain combines TRBV5-1 with TRBJ1-1; 7 bases align to TRBD1. CDR3 length: 14 amino acids. Germline CDR1 and CDR2: SGHRS and YFSETQ. After removal of 3 bases from V and 3 bases from J, the junction contained 5 bases not matched to a gene. The CDR3 DNA is TGCGCCAGCAGCTCGTTAGACAGGGACACTGAAGCTTTCTTT. Its protein is CASSSLDRDTEAFF.

The chain uses TRBV7-3 and TRBJ2-3, with D unclear. Between the trimmed V and J ends, which lost 5 bases and 4 bases, there was a span of 13 bases. Germline CDR1 and CDR2: SGHTA and FQGTGA. The CDR3 is made up of 14 amino acids. CDR3 residues: CASSPTPMPDTQYF. CDR3 sequence (DNA): TGTGCCAGCAGCCCTACCCCGATGCCAGATACGCAGTATTTT. The full variable domain, its missing parts supplied by reference TRBV7-3 and TRBJ2-3, is GAGVSQTPSNKVTEKGKYVELRCDPISGHTALYWYRQSLGQGPEFLIYFQGTGAADDSGLPNDRFFAVRPEGSVSTLKIQRTERGDSAVYLCASSPTPMPDTQYFGPGTRLTVL.

In this sample, this clonotype turned up many times. This chain connects TRBV7-2 to TRBJ1-1; TRBD1 is a possible D gene (5 bases). CDR1 SGHTA and CDR2 FQGNSA come from the germline V gene. Trimming removed 3 bases from V and 7 bases from J, with 9 bases in between. This CDR3 comprises 12 residues. The CDR3 loop reads CASSFWQGEAFF. The CDR3 DNA reads as TGTGCCAGCAGCTTTTGGCAGGGTGAAGCTTTCTTT.

Many counts were recorded for this clonotype. The rearrangement uses TRBV10-2 and TRBJ2-1, with 13 bases that match TRBD2. J gave up 8 bases and V 6 bases, and 4 bases lay outside the gene matches. This CDR3 is built from 14 residues. In germline, CDR1 is WSHSY, CDR2 SAAADI. The CDR3: CASRGTSGIYEQFF. DNA for the CDR3: TGCGCCAGCAGGGGGACTAGCGGGATCTATGAGCAGTTCTTC.

The sample holds many counts of this clonotype. The chain joins TRBV5-1 to TRBJ2-3; TRBD1 matches 7 bases. Germline V CDR1 and CDR2: SGHRS, YFSETQ. The J segment lost 4 bases and the V segment lost 2 bases, leaving 7 bases of the junction unmatched. This CDR3 comprises 15 residues. CDR3 in amino acids: CASSFSGTDADTQYF. The DNA of the CDR3 is TGCGCCAGCAGCTTTTCCGGGACAGACGCAGATACGCAGTATTTT.

Ten or more counts support this clonotype. J is TRBJ2-4 and V is TRBV28; 8 bases map to TRBD1. The length of the CDR3 is 15 residues. Losses at the gene ends were 5 bases for V and 3 bases for J; bases not matched to a gene: 6. CDR1 and CDR2 (germline): MDHEN, SYDVKM. Here the CDR3 reads CASSMTGDDKNIQYF. The CDR3 nucleotides are TGTGCCAGCAGTATGACAGGGGATGACAAAAACATTCAGTACTTC. The full variable domain, with the rest looked up from reference TRBV28 and TRBJ2-4, is DVKVTQSSRYLVKRTGEKVFLECVQDMDHENMFWYRQDPGLGLRLIYFSYDVKMKEKGDIPEGYSVSREKKERFSLILESASTNQTSMYLCASSMTGDDKNIQYFGAGTRLSVL.

In this sample, this clonotype turned up many times. This chain joins TRBV12-3 or TRBV12-4 and TRBJ2-7; 9 bases align to TRBD1. Trimming took 6 bases from V and 3 from J; bases not matched to a gene: 9. The CDR3 contains 15 residues. The CDR3 nucleotides are TGTGCCAGCAGCCAGGACAGGGGACCCCTCTACGAGCAGTACTTC. It encodes CASSQDRGPLYEQYF.

This clonotype was counted at least ten times. The chain joins TRBV27 to TRBJ2-7, with 8 nucleotides matching TRBD2. Germline trimming cut 4 bases from V and 2 bases from J; bases unmatched to any gene: 4. Per germline, CDR1 MNHEY and CDR2 SMNVEV (reference sequence). This CDR3 region has 14 residues. The CDR3 loop is CASSSGTRTYEQYF. The CDR3 nucleotides are TGTGCCAGCAGTTCGGGGACTAGAACCTACGAGCAGTACTTC.

This clonotype was recorded at least ten times. The chain couples TRBV15 to TRBJ1-5; the match to TRBD1 covers 7 bases. Per germline, CDR1 LNHNV and CDR2 YYDKDF (reference sequence). The CDR3 extends over 15 amino acids. After removal of 5 bases from V and 4 bases from J, the junction contained 8 bases not matched to a gene. As DNA, the CDR3 is TGTGCCACCAGCGAGACAGGGTCCCCTAATCAGCCCCAGCATTTT. This gives the protein CATSETGSPNQPQHF.

A word on this clonotype: It may be a read error: a sequence one base away is much more abundant. The chain uses TRBV10-3 and TRBJ1-5; D not certain. CDR1 is ENHRY, CDR2 SYGVKD, per germline. V was clipped by 3 bases and J by 6 bases, with 12 bases between them. The CDR3 has 14 residues. The CDR3 coding sequence is TGTGCCATCAGTGATGGGAGCGGGGTTCAGCCCCAGCATTTT. Residues: CAISDGSGVQPQHF.

This clonotype was found many times. CDR3 loop: CASRSRDSNYEQYF. The CDR3, as DNA: TGTGCCAGCAGATCGCGGGACTCCAATTACGAGCAGTACTTC. This chain connects TRBV6-5 to TRBJ2-7; tentatively, D is TRBD2 (6 bases). The V and J ends lost 6 bases and 4 bases respectively, with 16 bases between them. This CDR3 spans 14 amino acids. Germline CDR1 reads MNHEY; CDR2 reads SVGAGI.

This clonotype was recorded at least ten times. The CDR3 DNA reads as TGTGCCAGCAGCTCAACAGGGGTTCCTGCAGATACGCAGTATTTT. Encoded protein: CASSSTGVPADTQYF. The V call is TRBV7-9, the J call TRBJ2-3; 7 bases are a match to TRBD1. The V segment lost 4 bases and the J segment 4 bases; nucleotides outside the gene matches: 8. The germline CDR1 and CDR2 sequences are SEHNR and FQNEAQ (reference sequence). CDR3 length: 15 residues.

This clonotype was seen ten or more times. This sequence joins TRBV20-1 and TRBJ1-1; 7 nucleotides agree with TRBD1. V shed 5 bases and J 5 bases; nucleotides not matched to a gene: 11. CDR3 length: 14 residues. Germline V gene data show CDR1 as DFQATT and CDR2 as SNEGSKA (reference sequence). The CDR3 protein is CSALPPTGHTEAFF. The CDR3 DNA reads TGCAGTGCTCTGCCCCCGACAGGGCATACTGAAGCTTTCTTT.

Many counts were recorded for this clonotype. J is TRBJ1-1 and V is TRBV20-1; 11 bases match TRBD1. V lost 5 bases to trimming and J lost 7 bases; unmatched junction nucleotides: 6. CDR1 and CDR2 (germline): DFQATT, SNEGSKA (reference sequence). The CDR3 extends over 13 amino acids. The CDR3 region has the DNA TGCAGTGCTCCTGGACAGGGGGCGATTGAAGCTTTCTTT. This codes for CSAPGQGAIEAFF.